The rows below give T cell receptor beta chains drawn from one sample of a study of cytomegalovirus exposure and HLA in healthy donors. Clones were read by immunoSEQ multiplex PCR, and TCRdb kept only the in-frame ones, dropping some. This sample's table has 55,000 to 65,000 clones. Sequenced: PBMCs. These receptors were collected from a woman aged 18 to 35 in good health and CMV-seronegative. Both conserved end residues are part of each CDR3. The D gene is left open where the match is weak.

V gene	D gene	J gene	CDR3 protein	CDR3 DNA
TRBV5-1	TRBD2	TRBJ2-7	CASSASGSGGEQYF	TGCGCCAGCAGCGCTAGCGGGTCCGGCGGCGAGCAGTACTTC
TRBV6-1	.	TRBJ1-1	CATTDAWGEAEAFF	TGTGCCACCACGGATGCCTGGGGGGAGGCTGAAGCTTTCTTT
TRBV18	TRBD1	TRBJ1-6	CASSAGTGDNSPLHF	TGTGCCAGCTCAGCCGGGACAGGGGATAATTCACCCCTCCACTTT
TRBV27	.	TRBJ1-1	CASRAGSDTEAFF	TGTGCCAGCAGGGCAGGGTCGGACACTGAAGCTTTCTTT
TRBV30	TRBD1	TRBJ2-3	CAWSAGQGTDTQYF	TGTGCCTGGAGTGCGGGACAGGGCACAGATACGCAGTATTTT
TRBV30	.	TRBJ1-2	CAWAGKDYGYTF	TGTGCCTGGGCAGGGAAGGACTATGGCTACACCTTC
TRBV30	TRBD2	TRBJ2-1	CAWNQRGPYINEQFF	TGTGCCTGGAATCAGCGGGGGCCTTATATCAATGAGCAGTTCTTC
TRBV6-5	TRBD1	TRBJ2-3	CASKKNRGTDTQYF	TGTGCCAGCAAGAAAAACAGGGGGACAGATACGCAGTATTTT
TRBV6-5	.	TRBJ2-5	CASSYSSAKETQYF	TGTGCCAGCAGTTACTCTAGCGCCAAAGAGACCCAGTACTTC
TRBV19	.	TRBJ2-7	CASSMQVSDEQYF	TGTGCCAGTAGTATGCAGGTTAGCGACGAGCAGTACTTC
TRBV4-1	TRBD1	TRBJ2-5	CASSQTGEKTQYF	TGCGCCAGCAGCCAAACAGGGGAAAAGACCCAGTACTTC
TRBV7-9	.	TRBJ1-1	CASSPIRSAEAFF	TGTGCCAGCAGCCCGATAAGATCAGCTGAAGCTTTCTTT
TRBV11-3	TRBD1	TRBJ1-1	CASSPRQGARNTEAFF	TGTGCCAGCAGCCCCCGACAGGGGGCGAGGAACACTGAAGCTTTCTTT
TRBV7-6	TRBD1	TRBJ1-6	CASSLVGQANSPLHF	TGTGCCAGCAGCTTAGTGGGACAGGCCAATTCACCCCTACACTTT
TRBV7-3	TRBD2	TRBJ2-1	CASSQGSGRVYNEQFF	TGTGCCAGCAGCCAGGGTAGCGGGAGGGTATACAATGAGCAGTTCTTC